This is a list of T cell receptor beta chains from one sample in a study of identical twins. TCRdb used MiXCR to reprocess the 5' RACE reads, holding one entry per CDR3 protein. The table records about 390,000 distinct CDR3 sequences, around 9.7% of them present only once. What was sequenced was naive T cells sorted from blood. These receptor sequences come from a woman aged 50 to 60 in good health. The conserved cysteine and the conserved F or W are not part of the CDR3 here. A D gene is named only where the DNA matches it firmly. The size entry is marked missing in some rows and otherwise reads once, few, many or a size class.

TRBD1	TRBV29-1	many	SVDGQVGAEAF
.	TRBV25-1	.	ASSEFSGTGYEQY
.	TRBV27	.	ASGKGLALTDTQY
.	TRBV20-1	.	SASKNTEAF
.	TRBV4-1	.	ASSPNSGARVNEQF
.	TRBV21-1	.	ASTPREEGTGELF
.	TRBV12-3/TRBV12-4	.	ASSLGWNEQF
TRBD2	TRBV24-1	few	ATRGGTSDPYNEQF
TRBD1	TRBV2	few	ASSEARTGGKDEQF
.	TRBV6-1	.	ASSEAPGVNQPQH
.	TRBV12-5	.	ASGLTRGALNEQF
TRBD1	TRBV18	many	ASSKTGNGYPEAF
.	TRBV4-1	few	ASSLNSDNEQF
TRBD1	TRBV2	.	ARGDRGNTGELF
.	TRBV12-3/TRBV12-4	once	ASSERLGDTQY
TRBD2	TRBV24-1	.	ATGGLVGKNEQF
.	TRBV20-1	.	SARESPGSRAF
.	TRBV11-2	once	ASSLDARLLTGELF
.	TRBV4-1	few	ASSQDRSAQGRYTEAF
TRBD2	TRBV24-1	.	ATSDEGTSGLYNEQF
.	TRBV27	few	ASGINSYEQY
TRBD1	TRBV25-1	.	ASSGGQGADTQY
.	TRBV12-3/TRBV12-4	.	ASSDDRSNTEAF
TRBD1	TRBV15	.	ATSRDHRPGGYYGYT
.	TRBV5-5	many	ASSPGTVDGYT
.	TRBV9	many	ASSGSTGTDTQY
.	TRBV5-1	few	ASSAGSETQY
.	TRBV29-1	.	SVVPGVADEQY
TRBD2	TRBV27	.	SSSLSLAGVYEQY
TRBD2	TRBV12-3/TRBV12-4	few	ASTWTPGLAEMLGTDTQY
TRBD2	TRBV15	.	ATSRDPAGAFYEQY
.	TRBV5-5	.	ASSTRTSKETQY
.	TRBV20-1	many	SARGRSDEQF